This T cell receptor (delta chain) is drawn from a study of γδ T cells in repeated Plasmodium falciparum infection. The CDR3 is made up of 19 amino acids. The germline CDR1 and CDR2 sequences are TSWWSYY and QGS. V shed 2 bases, J shed 5 bases, and the junction held 15 bases outside the gene matches. This clone occurred a few times. The antigen is undetermined. A read error is likely here: a far larger clone is one base away. Other nucleotide sequences in the sample specify the same CDR3. Vgamma9/Vdelta2+ and Vdelta2-negative gammadelta T cells were flow-sorted from PBMC for bulk sequencing. Broader study findings: Over time and infection, Vgamma9/Vdelta2+ repertoires remained highly stable and polyclonal. Malian children's Vdelta2-negative repertoires appeared more expanded and less diverse than Australians'.

TCRdb re-processed the multiplex PCR reads using CATT. The repertoire holds over 90,000 delta-chain clones, with 0.9% to 1% as singletons. Sequencing was done on a sample of gamma-delta T cells from blood. This chain joins TRDV1 and TRDJ1; 12 bases fit TRDD3. The J gene, not given by TCRdb, was assigned here from a germline match of the nucleotide sequence. The receptor comes from a pool of human donors (malaria-infected and uninfected, not separated). The CDR3 here is CALGEKAPTLGDTADKLIF. The CDR3, as DNA: TGTGCTCTTGGGGAAAAGGCTCCTACGCTGGGGGATACGGCTGATAAACTCATCTTT.